Given below is one T cell receptor (beta chain) in context. The data stem from a study of blood T cell repertoires in COVID-19. Across the study: Collection of acute and convalescent COVID-19 samples took place in the United States, Italy and Spain. T cells, B-cell-depleted T cells, or PBMCs provided the cDNA or gDNA that served as material.

Germline assignment: CDR1 MNHEY and CDR2 SVGAGI. V dropped 8 bases and J dropped 4; count of bases not matched to a gene: 3. The CDR3 has 13 amino acids. Authors' analysis steps: Quantification of nucleated cells was approximated via reference gene primer amplification. Generated by immunoSEQ multiplex PCR, the TCRdb table keeps only in-frame clones and is missing some. That table gives V, J and clone size, and the DNA gave D and trimming. The profile shows 130,000 or so clones, about four fifths of them singletons. This TCR derives from a woman aged 60 to 75 with acute or convalescent COVID-19. Sequencing was done on a sample of peripheral blood. This sequence joins TRBV6-5 and TRBJ1-5, with 9 bases aligning to TRBD1. The CDR3 coding sequence is TGTGCCAGCGGCGACAGGGGGAATCAGCCCCAGCATTTT. This codes for CASGDRGNQPQHF.